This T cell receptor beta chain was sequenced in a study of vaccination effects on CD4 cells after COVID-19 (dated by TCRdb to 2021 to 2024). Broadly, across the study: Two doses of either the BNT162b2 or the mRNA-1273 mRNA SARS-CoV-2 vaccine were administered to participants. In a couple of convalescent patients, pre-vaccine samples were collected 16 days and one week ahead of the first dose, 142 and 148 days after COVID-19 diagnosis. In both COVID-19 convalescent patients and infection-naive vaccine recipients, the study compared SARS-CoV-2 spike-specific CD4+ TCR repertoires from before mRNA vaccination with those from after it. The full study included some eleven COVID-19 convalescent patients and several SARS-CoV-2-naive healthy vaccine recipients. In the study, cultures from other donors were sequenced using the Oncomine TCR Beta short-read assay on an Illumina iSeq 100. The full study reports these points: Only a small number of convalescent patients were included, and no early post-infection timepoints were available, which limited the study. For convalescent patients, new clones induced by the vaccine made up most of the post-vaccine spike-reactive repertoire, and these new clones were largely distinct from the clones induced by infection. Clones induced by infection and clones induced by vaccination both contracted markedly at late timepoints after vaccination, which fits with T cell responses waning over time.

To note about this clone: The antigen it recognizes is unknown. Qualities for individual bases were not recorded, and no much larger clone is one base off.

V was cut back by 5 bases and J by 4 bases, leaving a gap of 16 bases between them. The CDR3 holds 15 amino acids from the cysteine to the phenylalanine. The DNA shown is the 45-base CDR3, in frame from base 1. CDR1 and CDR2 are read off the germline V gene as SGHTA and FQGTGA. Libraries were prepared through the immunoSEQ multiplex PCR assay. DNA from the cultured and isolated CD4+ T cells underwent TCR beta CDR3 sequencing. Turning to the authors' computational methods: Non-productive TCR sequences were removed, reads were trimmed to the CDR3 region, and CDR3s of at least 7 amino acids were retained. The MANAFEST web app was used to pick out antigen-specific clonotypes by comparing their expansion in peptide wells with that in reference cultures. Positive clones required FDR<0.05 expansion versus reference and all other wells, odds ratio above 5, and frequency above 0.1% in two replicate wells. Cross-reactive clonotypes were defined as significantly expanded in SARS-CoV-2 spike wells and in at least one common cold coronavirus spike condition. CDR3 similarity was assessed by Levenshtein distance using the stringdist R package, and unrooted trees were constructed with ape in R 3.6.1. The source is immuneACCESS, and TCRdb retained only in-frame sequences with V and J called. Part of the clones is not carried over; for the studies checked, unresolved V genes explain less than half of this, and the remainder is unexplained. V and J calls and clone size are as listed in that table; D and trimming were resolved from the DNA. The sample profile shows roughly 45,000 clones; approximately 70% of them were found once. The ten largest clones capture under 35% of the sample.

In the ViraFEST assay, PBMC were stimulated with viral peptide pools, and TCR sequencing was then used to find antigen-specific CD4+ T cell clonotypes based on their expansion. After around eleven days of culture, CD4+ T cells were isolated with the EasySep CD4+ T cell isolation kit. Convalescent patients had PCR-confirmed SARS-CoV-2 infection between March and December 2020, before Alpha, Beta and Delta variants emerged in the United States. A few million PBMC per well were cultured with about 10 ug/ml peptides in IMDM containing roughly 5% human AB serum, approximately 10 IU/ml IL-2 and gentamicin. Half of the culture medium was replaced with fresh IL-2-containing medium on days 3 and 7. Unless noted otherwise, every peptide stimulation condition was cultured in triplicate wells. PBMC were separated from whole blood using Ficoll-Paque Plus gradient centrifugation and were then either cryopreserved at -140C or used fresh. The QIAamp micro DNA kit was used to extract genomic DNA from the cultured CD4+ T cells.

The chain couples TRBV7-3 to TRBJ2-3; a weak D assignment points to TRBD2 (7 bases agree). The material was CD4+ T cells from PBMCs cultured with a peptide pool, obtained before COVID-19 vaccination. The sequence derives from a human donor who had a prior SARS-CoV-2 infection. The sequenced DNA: TGTGCCAGCAGCCGAGCGGGGACACAGGCAGATACGCAGTATTTT. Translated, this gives CASSRAGTQADTQYF.